These 19 T cell receptor beta chains came from one sample sequenced in a study of cytomegalovirus exposure and HLA in healthy donors. With 60 Vbeta and 13 Jbeta primers, the PCR was carried out. Profiling relied on immunoSEQ multiplex PCR, and the TCRdb table lists in-frame clones only, not all of them. The sample includes around 92,000 clones, about 84% of them seen just once. Sequenced sample: PBMCs. The receptors were sampled from a man younger than 30 in good health and CMV-seronegative.

The V call is TRBV6-5, the J call TRBJ1-2; D ambiguous. This CDR3 is built from 14 residues. CDR1 MNHEY and CDR2 SVGAGI come from the germline V gene. The V end was cut by 2 bases, the J end by 10 bases, with 17 bases between. The CDR3 region is CASSYISQRLDYTF. As DNA, the CDR3 is TGTGCCAGCAGTTACATAAGCCAGCGGCTTGACTACACCTTC.

The chain carries TRBV6-6 and TRBJ2-5; D call uncertain. The J call is in doubt because the DNA end fits TRBJ2-7 better. Germline V gives CDR1 MNHNY, CDR2 SVGAGI (reference sequence). CDR3 size: 14 residues. The CDR3 sequence: CASSSGTASYEQYF. Here the CDR3 DNA reads TGTGCCAGCAGTTCCGGCACAGCCTCCTACGAGCAGTACTTC.

The CDR3 coding sequence is TGTGCCAGCAGGACTAGACAGCTAACCGGGGAGCTGTTTTTT. Its protein is CASRTRQLTGELFF. This chain connects TRBV2 to TRBJ2-2; possibly TRBD2 for D (6 bases). V lost 6 bases and J lost 5, with 13 bases in between. Germline CDR1 and CDR2: SNHLY and FYNNEI. This CDR3 has 14 residues.

V and J are TRBV27 and TRBJ1-3, with 9 bases lining up with TRBD1. Losses at the gene ends were 6 bases for V and 4 bases for J; bases not matched to a gene: 4. The CDR3 is 14 residues long. In germline, CDR1 is MNHEY, CDR2 SMNVEV (reference sequence). DNA for the CDR3: TGTGCCAGCAGACAGGGGGCGCTGGGAAACACCATATATTTT. Residues: CASRQGALGNTIYF.

J is TRBJ1-4 and V is TRBV7-2, with TRBD1 identical over 8 bases. CDR1 and CDR2 from the germline V gene are SGHTA and FQGNSA. CDR3 length: 15 amino acids. Unmatched junction bases numbered 5, after V lost 5 bases and J lost 3 bases. CDR3 sequence reads: CASSRQGRPNEKLFF. DNA for the CDR3: TGTGCCAGCAGCCGACAGGGGAGACCTAATGAAAAACTGTTTTTT.

The chain employs TRBV4-2 and TRBJ2-1; D gene unclear. CDR3 length: 13 amino acids. CDR1 is LGHNA and CDR2 is YNFKEQ in the germline V gene. Trimming stripped 0 bases from V and 5 bases from J, with 5 bases between. The chain's CDR3 is CASSQDANNEQFF. As DNA, the CDR3 is TGTGCCAGCAGCCAAGATGCTAACAATGAGCAGTTCTTC.

V gene TRBV2 combines with J gene TRBJ2-7; 7 bases line up with TRBD1. Germline-derived CDR1 and CDR2 are SNHLY and FYNNEI. V gave up 6 bases and J gave up 3 bases; unmatched junction bases: 5. CDR3 size: 13 residues. As DNA, the CDR3 is TGTGCCAGCAGGGGGGACAGCCTCTACGAGCAGTACTTC. It is translated as CASRGDSLYEQYF.

The chain employs TRBV27 and TRBJ1-5; D is undetermined. CDR1 MNHEY and CDR2 SMNVEV come from the germline V gene (reference sequence). V was trimmed by 5 bases and J by 5 bases, leaving 28 bases between them. This CDR3 is built from 19 residues. In DNA form, the CDR3 reads TGTGCCAGCAGTAGCACGGCAGGTCTTCCCGCGGGCGTAGATCAGCCCCAGCATTTT. Its translation is CASSSTAGLPAGVDQPQHF.

This clone was observed a few times. The chain uses TRBV30 and TRBJ2-7; D is perhaps TRBD2 (5 bases). This CDR3 comprises 13 residues. In germline, CDR1 is GTSNPN, CDR2 SVGIG (reference sequence). V lost 2 bases and J 5 bases, leaving 13 bases between the germline ends. CDR3 region: CAWSNQDGNEQYF. CDR3 in DNA: TGTGCCTGGAGTAACCAGGACGGGAACGAGCAGTACTTC.

CDR3 coding DNA: TGTGCCACCAGCAGTCCCGGTAATGAGCAGTTCTTC. Translating it yields CATSSPGNEQFF. This sequence joins TRBV15 and TRBJ2-1; D not certain. From germline, CDR1 is LNHNV and CDR2 YYDKDF (reference sequence). The CDR3 runs 12 residues. V lost 3 bases and J lost 7, with 7 bases in between.

V usage is TRBV9 and J usage is TRBJ1-2; maybe TRBD1 (5 bases). This CDR3 is 14 amino acids long. CDR1 is SGDLS, CDR2 YYNGEE, per germline. V lost 7 bases, J lost 7 bases, and 20 bases lay in between. CDR3 DNA: TGTGCCAGCGCCCAAACACGGGGGGAGGTTGGCTACACCTTC. It yields the protein CASAQTRGEVGYTF.

The chain employs TRBV2 and TRBJ1-5; D is unresolved. The CDR3 sequence is 15 residues long. The germline gives CDR1 SNHLY, CDR2 FYNNEI. V was shortened by 6 bases and J by 6 bases, with 18 bases between the two germline ends. The CDR3 coding sequence is TGTGCCAGCAGCGTTATGGCTGCATCGGGTCAGCCCCAGCATTTT. Translation gives CASSVMAASGQPQHF.

The chain links TRBV10-2 to TRBJ1-5; TRBD1 matches 9 bases. The CDR3 covers 16 residues. V dropped 6 bases and J dropped 3; count of bases not matched to a gene: 9. Germline CDR1 WSHSY, CDR2 SAAADI. The CDR3 coding sequence is TGCGCCAGCAGGTCGACAGGGGGGTTTTCCAATCAGCCCCAGCATTTT. Protein sequence: CASRSTGGFSNQPQHF.

The V call is TRBV5-4, the J call TRBJ2-1; 11 bases are a match to TRBD2. Unmatched junction bases numbered 10, after V lost 6 bases and J lost 5 bases. Germline V gene lookup returns CDR1 SGHNT and CDR2 YYREEE (reference sequence). There are 16 residues in the CDR3. Here the CDR3 reads CASTVAGGQGNNEQFF. The CDR3 bases are TGTGCCAGCACCGTAGCGGGGGGGCAGGGTAACAATGAGCAGTTCTTC.

V is TRBV19 and J is TRBJ2-7; 7 bases are shared with TRBD1. Germline trimming cut 0 bases from V and 1 base from J; bases unmatched to any gene: 9. The CDR3 consists of 17 residues. CDR1 is LNHDA and CDR2 is SQIVND in the germline V gene (reference sequence). The CDR3 DNA sequence: TGTGCCAGTAGTATAGAGCATACAGGGGCGATTTCCTACGAGCAGTACTTC. Protein: CASSIEHTGAISYEQYF.

As concerns this clone: At one boundary the junction diverges from the germline segment, which might be a read error. This rearrangement joins TRBV7-9 to TRBJ1-2; perhaps TRBD1 as D (6 bases). From germline, CDR1 is SEHNR and CDR2 FQNEAQ (reference sequence). This CDR3 contains 13 residues. The CDR3 here is CSSSSTGRGGYTF. The CDR3 bases are TGTTCCAGCAGCTCGACAGGCCGAGGGGGCTACACCTTC. Together with reference TRBV7-9 and TRBJ1-2, the CDR3 gives the full variable domain: DTGVSQNPRHKITKRGQNVTFRCDPISEHNRLYWYRQTLGQGPEFLTYFQNEAQLEKSRLLSDRFSAERPKGSFSTLEIQRTEQGDSAMYLCSSSSTGRGGYTFGSGTRLTVV.

Only one count was recorded for this clone. The chain combines TRBV4-1 with TRBJ2-7; 7 nucleotides agree with TRBD2. The CDR3 spans 15 residues. J lost 0 bases, V lost 4 bases, and 6 bases had no gene match. Germline CDR1 and CDR2: MGHRA and YSYEKL. In DNA form, the CDR3 reads TGCGCCAGCAGCCCGGGGAGGGGACTCTCCTACGAGCAGTACTTC. This sequence encodes CASSPGRGLSYEQYF.

The V and J genes are TRBV18 and TRBJ1-5; tentative D call: TRBD1 (6 bases). V gave up 3 bases and J gave up 6 bases, with 18 bases separating them. The length of the CDR3 is 16 residues. Germline V lookup: CDR1 KGHSH, CDR2 LQKENI. CDR3 protein: CASSPAAGDGGQPQHF. As DNA, the CDR3 is TGTGCCAGCTCACCGGCGGCAGGGGATGGGGGTCAGCCCCAGCATTTT.

The genes are TRBV13 and TRBJ1-4, with 7 bases fitting TRBD1. CDR3 length: 15 residues. CDR1 is PRHDT and CDR2 is FYEKMQ in the germline V gene (reference sequence). The junction had 6 bases not matched to a gene; V was cut back by 5 bases and J by 3 bases. DNA for the CDR3: TGTGCCAGCAGCGTCCGGACAGGCCCTAATGAAAAACTGTTTTTT. Amino acid sequence: CASSVRTGPNEKLFF.